Each of the 20 T cell receptor beta chains below was sequenced from the same sample in a study of T cell responses to AZD1222 COVID-19 vaccine. The table came from immunoSEQ multiplex PCR; TCRdb's copy has only in-frame clones and leaves some out. The sample contains around 180,000 clones, 88% of which appear only once. The sample here was peripheral blood, taken on day 0 of AZD1222 vaccination. The receptors here all came from an adult in good health.

The V gene is TRBV29-1, the J gene TRBJ1-2; possibly TRBD1 for D (5 bases). Trimming pared 7 bases from V and 3 bases from J, leaving 9 bases between. The germline CDR1 and CDR2 sequences are SQVTM and ANQGSEA. The CDR3 consists of 11 residues. This chain's CDR3 is CSARDDYGYTF. The CDR3 DNA follows: TGCAGCGCGCGGGACGACTATGGCTACACCTTC. Full variable domain (rest looked up from reference TRBV29-1 and TRBJ1-2): SAVISQKPSRDICQRGTSLTIQCQVDSQVTMMFWYRQQPGQSLTLIATANQGSEATYESGFVIDKFPISRPNLTFSTLTVSNMSPEDSSIYLCSARDDYGYTFGSGTRLTVV.

The DNA for the CDR3 is TGTGCCTGGAGACAGAACACTGAAGCTTTCTTT. Its translation is CAWRQNTEAFF. The genes are TRBV30 and TRBJ1-1; no clear D. CDR1 is GTSNPN and CDR2 is SVGIG in the germline V gene (reference sequence). The CDR3 contains 11 residues. V lost 3 bases and J 1 base, leaving 3 bases between the germline ends.

This chain links TRBV6-2 or TRBV6-3 with TRBJ2-1; 9 bases agree with TRBD2. Per the germline V gene, CDR1 is MNHEY and CDR2 is SVGEGT. There are 14 residues in the CDR3. V shed 10 bases and J 5 bases; nucleotides not matched to a gene: 9. CDR3 region: CATSRLAGHNEQFF. DNA of the CDR3: TGTGCCACCAGCCGGCTAGCGGGACACAATGAGCAGTTCTTC.

V gene TRBV14 combines with J gene TRBJ2-5; D ambiguous. CDR3 length: 14 residues. The V end was cut by 4 bases, the J end by 0 bases, with 9 bases between. From germline, CDR1 is SGHDN and CDR2 FVKESK. CDR3 in amino acids: CASSRSTNQETQYF. The CDR3, as DNA: TGTGCCAGCAGCCGCAGTACAAACCAAGAGACCCAGTACTTC.

The chain links TRBV4-3 to TRBJ1-2; the match to TRBD1 covers 7 bases. The CDR3 length is 12 residues. Germline trimming cut 4 bases from V and 7 bases from J; bases unmatched to any gene: 3. Germline CDR1 LGHNA, CDR2 YSLEER. The CDR3 coding sequence is TGCGCCAGCAGCCTAGGGACAGCTGGCTACACCTTC. Translation: CASSLGTAGYTF.

The chain is built from TRBV28 and TRBJ1-1; D gene ambiguous. The CDR3 has 14 residues. V was cut by 5 bases and J by 4 bases, with 14 bases left in between. Germline V gene lookup returns CDR1 MDHEN and CDR2 SYDVKM. The CDR3, as DNA: TGTGCCAGCAGTCTCCCCAATAGGGCCACTGAAGCTTTCTTT. This sequence encodes CASSLPNRATEAFF.

The chain has TRBV6-1 and TRBJ1-4; 10 nucleotides match TRBD1. Germline CDR1 is MNHNS and CDR2 is SASEGT. The length of the CDR3 is 15 residues. Trimming removed 3 bases from V and 8 bases from J; junction bases left unmatched: 6. CDR3 region: CASSDGTGAREKLFF. CDR3 nucleotides: TGTGCCAGCAGTGACGGGACAGGGGCGCGCGAAAAACTGTTTTTT.

This sequence joins TRBV21-1 and TRBJ2-7; TRBD2, as called in the table, went unchecked against the DNA. TRBV21-1 is a known pseudogene. There are 14 residues in the CDR3. CDR3 in DNA: TGTGCCAGCAGCAAGTCTAGCGGGAGTTACGAGCAGTACTTC. It specifies CASSKSSGSYEQYF.

This chain connects TRBV19 to TRBJ1-5, with a possible D match to TRBD1 (6 bases). Germline V gives CDR1 LNHDA, CDR2 SQIVND (reference sequence). This CDR3 region has 14 residues. V was clipped by 5 bases and J by 6 bases, with 14 bases between them. The CDR3 DNA reads TGTGCCAGTAGTCCCCGGCGGGACACTCAGCCCCAGCATTTT. Translating gives CASSPRRDTQPQHF. The full variable domain, in which reference TRBV19 and TRBJ1-5 provide the parts outside the CDR3, is DGGITQSPKYLFRKEGQNVTLSCEQNLNHDAMYWYRQDPGQGLRLIYYSQIVNDFQKGDIAEGYSVSREKKESFPLTVTSAQKNPTAFYLCASSPRRDTQPQHFGDGTRLSIL.

This clone was observed a handful of times. The chain carries TRBV5-1 and TRBJ2-1, with 10 bases identical to TRBD2. J gave up 9 bases and V 4 bases, and 16 bases lay outside the gene matches. The CDR3 covers 17 residues. Germline-derived CDR1 and CDR2 are SGHRS and YFSETQ. The CDR3 loop reads CASSLRTSGQLRGEQFF. CDR3 coding DNA: TGCGCCAGCAGCCTCCGGACTAGCGGACAACTCCGGGGTGAGCAGTTCTTC.

This chain connects TRBV19 to TRBJ2-1; perhaps TRBD2 as D (8 bases). CDR1 is LNHDA, CDR2 SQIVND, per germline (reference sequence). V lost 3 bases and J 2 bases, leaving 14 bases between the germline ends. The CDR3 covers 16 residues. This CDR3 reads CASSISGTAPYNEQFF. DNA of the CDR3: TGTGCCAGTAGTATTAGCGGGACAGCTCCCTACAATGAGCAGTTCTTC.

The chain uses TRBV6-5 and TRBJ1-6; perhaps TRBD1 as D (5 bases). Germline V gene sequence: CDR1 MNHEY, CDR2 SVGAGI. V was trimmed by 4 bases and J by 7 bases, leaving 14 bases between them. The CDR3 spans 15 residues. CDR3 nucleotide sequence: TGTGCCAGCAGTTCGGGGACGAAACGGAATTCACCCCTCCACTTT. Residues: CASSSGTKRNSPLHF.

The rearrangement joins TRBV19 to TRBJ2-5, with TRBD2 matching 9 bases. There are 15 residues in the CDR3. J lost 1 base, V lost 2 bases, and 2 bases had no gene match. Germline V gives CDR1 LNHDA, CDR2 SQIVND (reference sequence). The CDR3 region has the DNA TGTGCCAGTAGTATATTGCGGGGGGGCCAAGAGACCCAGTACTTC. Amino acids: CASSILRGGQETQYF. The full variable domain, its missing parts supplied by reference TRBV19 and TRBJ2-5, is DGGITQSPKYLFRKEGQNVTLSCEQNLNHDAMYWYRQDPGQGLRLIYYSQIVNDFQKGDIAEGYSVSREKKESFPLTVTSAQKNPTAFYLCASSILRGGQETQYFGPGTRLLVL.

This rearrangement joins TRBV2 to TRBJ2-5, with D possibly being TRBD1 (5 bases). Germline V gives CDR1 SNHLY, CDR2 FYNNEI. This CDR3 spans 14 amino acids. The ends were cut back, 6 bases at V and 0 bases at J, with 11 bases in the middle. The chain's CDR3 is CASSGRQYQETQYF. As DNA, the CDR3 is TGTGCCAGCAGCGGAAGACAGTACCAAGAGACCCAGTACTTC.

This rearrangement joins TRBV19 to TRBJ1-5; 8 nucleotides agree with TRBD1. The CDR3 covers 11 residues. From germline, CDR1 is LNHDA and CDR2 SQIVND (reference sequence). CDR3: CGTGWNQPQHF. DNA for the CDR3: TGTGGGACAGGGTGGAATCAGCCCCAGCATTTT.

The V gene is TRBV4-1, the J gene TRBJ2-5, with 8 bases lining up with TRBD1. The CDR3 length is 16 residues. CDR1 and CDR2 from the germline V gene are MGHRA and YSYEKL. V lost 0 bases, J lost 4 bases, and 7 bases stayed unmatched. The CDR3 loop is CASSQDSGGRGETQYF. DNA for the CDR3: TGCGCCAGCAGCCAAGACTCAGGGGGCCGAGGAGAGACCCAGTACTTC.

J is TRBJ1-6 and V is TRBV11-2, with D perhaps matching TRBD1 (6 bases). This CDR3 has 13 amino acids. With 3 bases removed from V and 16 bases from J, the gap between germline ends came to 16 bases. Germline V gene data show CDR1 as SGHAT and CDR2 as FQNNGV. The CDR3 DNA follows: TGTGCCAGCAGCTTTGAACCGGACAGCCCGCTCCACTTT. It specifies CASSFEPDSPLHF.

J is TRBJ2-2 and V is TRBV5-1; 7 nucleotides align to TRBD2. The CDR3 is 15 amino acids. Germline V gene sequence: CDR1 SGHRS, CDR2 YFSETQ. V dropped 5 bases and J dropped 5; count of bases not matched to a gene: 9. The CDR3 sequence: CASSETSAGTGELFF. The DNA of the CDR3 is TGCGCCAGCAGTGAAACTAGCGCTGGAACCGGGGAGCTGTTTTTT.

This clone is a singleton in its sample. The genes are TRBV20-1 and TRBJ1-3; 9 bases are shared with TRBD1. There are 13 residues in the CDR3. J lost 7 bases, V lost 3 bases, and 4 bases had no gene match. Germline values: CDR1 DFQATT, CDR2 SNEGSKA (reference sequence). The CDR3 DNA reads as TGCAGTGCTAGTTCGGGACAGGGCAACACCATATATTTT. This gives the protein CSASSGQGNTIYF.

The chain has TRBV28 and TRBJ2-1, with D perhaps matching TRBD2 (6 bases). The V and J ends lost 8 bases and 0 bases respectively, with 14 bases between them. This CDR3 region has 15 residues. From germline, CDR1 is MDHEN and CDR2 SYDVKM. CDR3 in amino acids: CASYLSGSSYNEQFF. The CDR3 DNA is TGTGCCAGCTACTTGTCCGGGAGCTCCTACAATGAGCAGTTCTTC.